This T cell receptor (beta chain) emerged from a study of cytomegalovirus exposure and HLA in healthy donors. Study-level information: An early release of data contained 70 million to 95 million unique TCRs, which came from HLA-typed donors.

The germline CDR1 and CDR2 sequences are KGHSH and LQKENI. Trimming removed 3 bases at V and 1 base at J, with 13 bases between. The CDR3 is 17 amino acids. Primers for the PCR totalled 60 Vbeta and 13 Jbeta. Generated by immunoSEQ multiplex PCR, the TCRdb table keeps only in-frame clones and is missing some. This sample has 75,000 to 95,000 clones, with over 50% found just once. The sequencing input was PBMCs. The chain recombines TRBV18 with TRBJ2-6, with D maybe TRBD2 (5 bases). This clonotype was obtained from a man younger than 40 in good health and CMV-seronegative. The CDR3: CASSPGGPSSGANVLTF. The CDR3 coding sequence is TGTGCCAGCTCACCTGGAGGTCCGTCTTCTGGGGCCAACGTCCTGACTTTC.